This TCR beta chain was documented in a study of T cell responses to AZD1222 COVID-19 vaccine. Overall study findings and caveats: The donor group comprised mostly white British people and more females; the analysis possibly underestimated clonal diversity. Only 5 to 7 AZD1222 recipients tested seropositive at baseline.

Turning to this clone: Its antigen is still unknown.

The protocol was immunoSEQ multiplex PCR, while the TCRdb copy is restricted to in-frame clones and leaves out a portion. Of about 180,000 clones in the sample, 90% to 95% were seen once. The sequenced sample was peripheral blood, obtained 28 days after the second dose of the MenACWY control vaccine. The receptor's source is an adult who received the MenACWY meningococcal vaccine as a control.

The CDR3 DNA reads as TGTGCCAGCAGCTTAGAACATCGGGACACTGAAGCTTTCTTT. Translated, it gives CASSLEHRDTEAFF. The genes are TRBV7-3 and TRBJ1-1; D gene ambiguous. The CDR3 length is 14 residues. The V and J ends lost 2 bases and 3 bases respectively, with 10 bases between them. The V gene's germline CDR1 is SGHTA and CDR2 FQGTGA.